This TCR beta chain was found in a study of cytomegalovirus exposure and HLA in healthy donors (dated by TCRdb to 2016 to 2017). A note on the overall study: According to an earlier analysis of 450 to 650 of the donors, about 179 million T cells yielded roughly 110 million unique TCR beta sequences and about 300 Gb of sequence data. An early release that covered more than 550 HLA-typed donors contained about 300 gigabases of sequencing data and tens of millions of unique TCR sequences. Among the roughly 370 genotyped donors, around 81% belonged to the genetic ancestry cluster associated with self-reported Caucasian donors. The study aimed to test whether cataloging public T cell receptors could reveal signatures of past pathogen exposure. The T cell repertoires of about 700 subjects were profiled by immunosequencing and related to cytomegalovirus serostatus. Along with the roughly 610-subject first cohort, a separate validation cohort of around 120 different subjects was used. To predict cytomegalovirus infection status, the study combined high-throughput TCR immunosequencing, statistical association of individual TCRs with disease status, and machine learning. To study patterns of TCR occurrence, a later analysis re-analyzed previously published TCR beta repertoires from several hundred donors and added high-resolution HLA genotyping. Rather than drawing on any new phenotypic data, the later analysis identified candidate immune exposures from TCR beta sequences and the way those sequences occurred across donors. In an earlier analysis of about 590 of the donors, high-throughput TCR beta sequencing was used to judge whether each TCR beta V gene segment behaved as functional or pseudogenic. Donor age, sex, ethnicity and CMV serostatus were collected together with the repertoire data. A later genetic analysis took genome-wide SNP genotypes for about 55% of the 666 donors and used that subset as a discovery cohort. All discovery cohort repertoires had been generated using a single sequencing platform. HLA typing included class I and class II loci at four-digit resolution. Typing coverage differed by locus: A, B, C, DRB1 and DQB1 were typed in roughly 620-630 donors, DQA1 in 522, DPA1 in 600 to 610, and DPB1 in 400 to 490. About 5 DR-DQ haplotypes were handled as single units for association and clustering, since linkage in the cohort was strong. On average, 235,054 unique TCR beta nucleotide sequences were sequenced per donor among 398 genotyped donors of the cohort, with about 19% of those sequences being non-productive.

In total, roughly 670 healthy bone marrow donors made up the cohort. All cohort members were sampled while nominally healthy, although unrecorded immune exposures were likely present. The donor was CMV seropositive and was included in the group of 250 to 300 seropositive cohort members. Every donor gave a peripheral blood sample, and the peripheral blood mononuclear cells from that sample were used for TCR beta sequencing. Genomic DNA was extracted from the blood cell samples with the Qiagen DNeasy Blood Extraction Kit. Comments on this clone: Its antigen target is currently unknown. One base away there is no much larger clone; base qualities are not given.

From the germline V gene, CDR1 is SGDLS and CDR2 is YYNGEE. The CDR3 covers 12 residues, taking in both the cysteine and the phenylalanine. CDR3 DNA is the only sequence kept; it has 36 bases, read in frame from the first base. V was cut back by 3 bases and J by 11 bases, leaving a gap of 9 bases between them. Study-wide conclusions, independent of this receptor: V-gene and J-gene trimming of TCR beta chains was associated with a missense DCLRE1C variant in a later genetic analysis, and the association was replicated in an independent cohort. Sequencing depth was assumed to be roughly uniform across donors in the presence/absence analyses, though that assumption may not hold. It was suggested by the authors that the approach could potentially be generalized to other disease states and immunological phenotypes. According to a later analysis, TCR association rates differed among HLA loci, with DRB1 alleles showing the most associated TCRs and HLA-C alleles showing the fewest. Assigning TCR associations to individual alleles was difficult when HLA alleles, especially DR and DQ, strongly co-occurred. In the study, around 150 TCR beta chains were listed as associated with cytomegalovirus. A cluster of highly shared sequence variants was judged likely to be a technical artifact of the sequencing pipeline. A few of the identified cytomegalovirus-associated TCR beta chains were confirmed in vitro to be specific for cytomegalovirus antigens. Correlated functional status among segregating V segments might be attributable to linkage disequilibrium, but an unknown experimental factor could not be ruled out. A later analysis found that most CMV-associated TCR beta chains appeared HLA-restricted, with HLA associations seemingly driven largely by CMV exposure. Because HLA typing was missing for some donors at each locus, association tests included only the typed subset. Only TCR beta chains were sequenced in this cohort, and the absence of alpha or paired-chain data limited detectable features. Across donors, most TCR sequences were observed very rarely, whereas some public TCRs were present in many individuals. CMV serostatus was the only immune exposure information available for the cohort. A later analysis reported that several top co-occurrence clusters appeared linked to parvovirus B19, influenza, CMV and Epstein-Barr virus. According to a later genetic analysis, donors in an Asian-associated ancestry cluster had fewer N-insertions in productive TCRs than the approximately 670-donor mean. A later analysis found that HLA-associated TCR beta chains were more clonally expanded and had lower generation probabilities than equally common non-associated chains. A further reported finding was that TCR beta sequences accurately predicted the HLA-A and HLA-B alleles for most subjects in the first cohort. An earlier analysis of approximately 570 of the donors showed that most TCR beta V segments appeared in productive rearrangements either about 87% or about 30% of the time, which broadly matched IMGT annotations. A later analysis associated about 16,000 TCR beta sequences with specific HLA alleles at a false discovery rate of 0.05. The classifier was reported to diagnose cytomegalovirus status with high specificity and sensitivity in both the original cohort and the validation cohort. The earlier analysis of almost 600 of the donors excluded roughly 16 rarely observed V segments, including chromosome 9 orphons, because counts were too low. Some IMGT-functional V segments, including TRBV6-2 and TRBV6-3, could not be told apart with the 87-base-pair reads, so those segments were excluded.

The library was made by the immunoSEQ multiplex PCR assay. A mixture of 60 forward primers for TCR Vbeta segments and 13 reverse primers for TCR Jbeta segments was used in the multiplex PCR. A multiplex PCR assay on genomic DNA amplified the CDR3 region of rearranged TCR beta genes. On the Illumina HiSeq System, the amplified TCR beta libraries were sequenced as 87-base-pair reads. In the source study's methods: A later analysis tallied roughly 80 million unique TCR beta chains across the 666 repertoires, and approximately 11 million of those chains were shared by two or more donors. To remove PCR and sequencing errors, raw reads were error-corrected and collapsed into unique sequences using a nearest-neighbor algorithm that merged closely related sequences. To assign V, D and J gene segments, CDR3 sequences were aligned to IMGT reference sequences. Each retained sequence needed at least a six-nucleotide match to both a V gene segment and a J gene segment. A rearrangement was called productive if the CDR3 had no stop codons and remained in frame with V and J, and every other rearrangement was called non-productive. CDR3 was defined by IMGT convention, running from the second conserved V-encoded cysteine to the conserved J-encoded phenylalanine. The earlier analysis of approximately 590 of the donors excluded any sequence lacking an unambiguous match to a single V gene segment. In an earlier analysis of 587 of the donors, a V segment was called functional when productive rearrangements were above 56.7%, and segregating when the standard deviation between donors exceeded 5%. A statistical classification framework was built for diagnosing cytomegalovirus status from the catalog of TCR beta chain sequences. In a later analysis, TCR nucleotide sequences were compared against IMGT/GENE-DB human TR gene sequences so that V and J genes could be assigned. The TCRdist pipeline was used in a later analysis to assign CDR3 sequences and most-parsimonious VDJ recombination scenarios. In a later analysis, every TCR beta chain was defined by the combination of its CDR3 amino acid sequence and its V-gene family, and reads without a unique V-gene family were dropped. In a later analysis, 450 to 600 highly shared, low-generation-probability nucleotide sequences were removed to address suspected cross-contamination and a sequencing artifact. In a later analysis, a clonal expansion index was calculated for each public chain from normalized within-repertoire ranks of inferred template counts. Generation probabilities in a later analysis came from a VDJ recombination model fitted to out-of-frame rearrangements, and those results were checked against IGoR. In a later analysis, hypergeometric tests were used to score TCR-TCR, TCR-HLA and TCR-CMV co-occurrence, with a repertoire-size bias correction applied to TCR pairs. In a later analysis, false discovery rates were estimated by permuting HLA or CMV assignments 20 times. In a later analysis, co-occurring TCRs were grouped with DBSCAN, and TCRdist sequence similarity was added when clustering was performed within HLA-allele-positive subsets. Repertoires with fewer than 30,000 or more than 120,000 public chains, plus five repertoires with anomalous nucleotide sharing, were excluded from co-occurrence clustering. In its TCRdb copy, this immuneACCESS table keeps in-frame sequences only and misses some clones. Where compared with another copy, unresolved V genes explain less than half of these, and the others have no known cause. V, J and clone size derive from that table, while D and trimming were established from the DNA sequence. The sample data list tens of thousands of clones, and roughly a tenth of these were observed just once. The leading ten clones occupy roughly a quarter of the sample.

Sequenced sample: PBMCs. Here the chain combines TRBV9 and TRBJ1-6; D gene: possibly TRBD1, on 5 matching bases. This clonotype originated in a man aged 55 to 70 in good health and CMV-seropositive. The DNA sequence is as follows: TGTGCCAGCAGCGCGGACACCGCACCCCTCCACTTT. Translated, this gives CASSADTAPLHF.